These 22 T cell receptor beta chains were sequenced from one sample in a study of blood T cell repertoires in COVID-19. Generated by immunoSEQ multiplex PCR, the TCRdb table keeps only in-frame clones and is missing some. The sample shows roughly 220,000 clones, approximately 82% of them seen only once. Sequenced material: PBMCs or T cells enriched from blood (not recorded which). The origin of the receptors is a man aged 35 to 55 who had recovered from COVID-19.

This rearrangement joins TRBV28 to TRBJ2-3; TRBD2 matches 11 bases. CDR3 length: 15 residues. CDR1 and CDR2 from the germline V gene are MDHEN and SYDVKM. Trimming cost V 6 bases and J 4 bases; bases outside gene matches: 6. The CDR3 nucleotides read TGTGCCAGCAGAGTCACTAGCGGGAGAGCAGATACGCAGTATTTT. This translates into CASRVTSGRADTQYF. Full variable domain (rest looked up from reference TRBV28 and TRBJ2-3): DVKVTQSSRYLVKRTGEKVFLECVQDMDHENMFWYRQDPGLGLRLIYFSYDVKMKEKGDIPEGYSVSREKKERFSLILESASTNQTSMYLCASRVTSGRADTQYFGPGTRLTVL.

The rearrangement links TRBV30 to TRBJ2-5; 7 nucleotides align to TRBD2. Trimming took 2 bases from V and 3 from J; bases not matched to a gene: 9. CDR3 size: 15 residues. The germline gives CDR1 GTSNPN, CDR2 SVGIG (reference sequence). The CDR3 region is CAWSLRWDYKETQYF. Written as DNA, the CDR3 is TGTGCCTGGAGTCTTCGATGGGACTATAAAGAGACCCAGTACTTC.

The chain combines TRBV19 with TRBJ2-7, with D tentatively TRBD2 (5 bases). The CDR3 is 13 amino acids. The V gene's germline CDR1 is LNHDA and CDR2 SQIVND (reference sequence). V was cut by 5 bases and J by 3 bases, with 11 bases left in between. CDR3 in amino acids: CASSAGIHYEQYF. CDR3 nucleotide sequence: TGTGCCAGTAGTGCCGGGATCCACTACGAGCAGTACTTC. Together with reference TRBV19 and TRBJ2-7, the CDR3 gives the full variable domain: DGGITQSPKYLFRKEGQNVTLSCEQNLNHDAMYWYRQDPGQGLRLIYYSQIVNDFQKGDIAEGYSVSREKKESFPLTVTSAQKNPTAFYLCASSAGIHYEQYFGPGTRLTVT.

V usage is TRBV4-3 and J usage is TRBJ2-3, with TRBD1 identical over 8 bases. The J segment lost 5 bases and the V segment lost 4 bases, leaving 5 bases of the junction unmatched. Germline V gene data show CDR1 as LGHNA and CDR2 as YSLEER. The CDR3 loop spans 14 amino acids. The CDR3 DNA follows: TGCGCCAGCAGCCTCGGACAGGGAGGAGATACGCAGTATTTT. Its translation: CASSLGQGGDTQYF.

V and J are TRBV7-9 and TRBJ2-7; tentatively, D is TRBD1 (5 bases). The germline V gene has CDR1 SEHNR and CDR2 FQNEAQ (reference sequence). Between the trimmed V and J ends, which lost 2 bases and 2 bases, there was a span of 22 bases. The CDR3 loop spans 18 amino acids. CDR3 residues: CASSLPPPTAAETYEQYF. As DNA, the CDR3 is TGTGCCAGCAGCTTACCCCCCCCGACAGCCGCGGAAACCTACGAGCAGTACTTC.

This clone was found once. The chain is built from TRBV5-1 and TRBJ2-1, with 10 bases identical to TRBD2. This CDR3 has 16 residues. J was trimmed by 9 bases and V by 0 bases; bases with no gene match: 9. The germline V gene encodes CDR1 SGHRS and CDR2 YFSETQ. This chain's CDR3 is CASSLAASGSRGEQFF. In nucleotides, the CDR3 is TGCGCCAGCAGCTTGGCCGCTAGCGGGAGTCGGGGTGAGCAGTTCTTC. The full variable domain, rest sourced from reference TRBV5-1 and TRBJ2-1, is KAGVTQTPRYLIKTRGQQVTLSCSPISGHRSVSWYQQTPGQGLQFLFEYFSETQRNKGNFPGRFSGRQFSNSRSEMNVSTLELGDSALYLCASSLAASGSRGEQFFGPGTRLTVL.

The rearrangement links TRBV4-3 to TRBJ1-2, with D possibly being TRBD1 (6 bases). Trimming cost V 2 bases and J 4 bases, with 20 bases left between them. CDR3 length: 17 residues. Germline V gene lookup returns CDR1 LGHNA and CDR2 YSLEER. The DNA for the CDR3 is TGCGCCAGCAGCCAATCAAGGGGGGGCAGGGGCGGCTATGGCTACACCTTC. This sequence encodes CASSQSRGGRGGYGYTF.

The chain has TRBV11-2 and TRBJ2-1; 8 nucleotides line up with TRBD2. Germline loops: CDR1 SGHAT, CDR2 FQNNGV. V was clipped by 1 base and J by 12 bases; unmatched bases: 11. The CDR3 length is 15 residues. CDR3 sequence: CASSLVVAGTAGQFF. CDR3 nucleotide sequence: TGTGCCAGCAGCTTAGTGGTAGCGGGGACTGCGGGGCAGTTCTTC.

This chain connects TRBV28 to TRBJ2-5; TRBD2 might be the D (7 bases). CDR1 is MDHEN, CDR2 SYDVKM, per germline. The CDR3 sequence is 13 residues long. V lost 2 bases and J 5 bases, leaving 9 bases between the germline ends. The CDR3 sequence: CASSLRGAETQYF. In DNA form, the CDR3 reads TGTGCCAGCAGTTTACGGGGGGCGGAGACCCAGTACTTC.

The J gene is TRBJ2-1, the V gene TRBV7-3; TRBD1 agrees at 9 bases. V lost 4 bases, J lost 6 bases, and 4 bases stayed unmatched. CDR1 is SGHTA and CDR2 is FQGTGA in the germline V gene. The CDR3 length is 14 residues. The CDR3 DNA reads as TGTGCCAGCAGCTCCGGACAGGGGTCCAATGAGCAGTTCTTC. Translated, it gives CASSSGQGSNEQFF.

V and J are TRBV19 and TRBJ1-1, with 9 positions matching TRBD1. The germline V gene has CDR1 LNHDA and CDR2 SQIVND (reference sequence). The trim removed 10 bases at V and 2 bases at J, leaving 17 bases unmatched. The CDR3 loop spans 17 amino acids. The CDR3 DNA sequence: TGTGCCACTGAACACCGAACAGGGGGCAGGGGCAACACTGAAGCTTTCTTT. This encodes CATEHRTGGRGNTEAFF.

The chain recombines TRBV12-3 or TRBV12-4 with TRBJ1-2; tentatively, D is TRBD1 (6 bases). The V end was cut by 6 bases, the J end by 7 bases, with 15 bases between. The CDR3 length is 13 residues. The CDR3 loop is CASRPGTSGGYTF. DNA of the CDR3: TGTGCCAGCAGACCCGGGACATCAGGTGGCTACACCTTC.

J is TRBJ1-6 and V is TRBV28; 7 bases match TRBD1. From germline, CDR1 is MDHEN and CDR2 SYDVKM. The J segment lost 8 bases and the V segment lost 5 bases, leaving 15 bases of the junction unmatched. The CDR3 loop spans 17 amino acids. Here the CDR3 reads CASSPSLSDRADSPLHF. For the CDR3, the DNA is TGTGCCAGCAGTCCTAGTCTCTCTGACAGGGCTGATTCACCCCTCCACTTT.

The V gene is TRBV3-1 (or the pseudogene TRBV3-2), the J gene TRBJ2-3, with 9 positions matching TRBD2. Losses at the gene ends were 0 bases for V and 9 bases for J; bases not matched to a gene: 7. The CDR3 sequence is 15 residues long. Germline lookup yields CDR1 LGHDT and CDR2 YNNKEL (reference sequence). Here the CDR3 DNA reads TGTGCCAGCAGCCAAGATTGGGCGGGAGGGGACACGCAGTATTTT. Protein sequence: CASSQDWAGGDTQYF.

The chain carries TRBV7-2 and TRBJ2-2, with 9 bases fitting TRBD1. The CDR3 extends over 16 amino acids. CDR1 is SGHTA, CDR2 FQGNSA, per germline. V was pared by 6 bases and J by 4 bases, with 9 bases of the junction left unmatched. CDR3 loop: CASSSNRGPGTGELFF. The CDR3 DNA sequence: TGTGCCAGCAGTTCTAACAGGGGGCCGGGCACCGGGGAGCTGTTTTTT.

This clone has only a few counts. The chain combines TRBV19 with TRBJ2-2; 9 bases are a match to TRBD2. With 8 bases clipped from V and 6 bases from J, the junction kept 4 bases outside the gene matches. Germline V CDR1 and CDR2: LNHDA, SQIVND (reference sequence). This CDR3 contains 13 residues. The DNA for the CDR3 is TGTGCCAGTTCGGGACTAGCACCCGGGGAGCTGTTTTTT. Amino acid sequence: CASSGLAPGELFF.

The chain employs TRBV6-5 and TRBJ1-4, with TRBD1 matching 9 bases. CDR1 and CDR2 (germline): MNHEY, SVGAGI. The CDR3 sequence is 15 residues long. The junction had 10 bases not matched to a gene; V was cut back by 6 bases and J by 8 bases. This chain's CDR3 is CASSPSGTGLEKLFF. The CDR3 DNA is TGTGCCAGCAGCCCCTCCGGGACAGGGCTGGAAAAACTGTTTTTT.

This sequence joins TRBV7-9 and TRBJ2-5; D ambiguous. Germline CDR1 is SEHNR and CDR2 is FQNEAQ (reference sequence). V was shortened by 5 bases and J by 5 bases, with 15 bases between the two germline ends. The CDR3 consists of 14 residues. The CDR3 DNA sequence: TGTGCCAGCAGCCCCCCAGGCCCTCGCGAGACCCAGTACTTC. Protein: CASSPPGPRETQYF.

The chain recombines TRBV4-1 with TRBJ2-7; 9 bases line up with TRBD2. The ends lost 3 bases at V and 0 bases at J; junction bases unmatched: 3. CDR3 length: 15 amino acids. CDR1 and CDR2 from the germline V gene are MGHRA and YSYEKL. The CDR3 region has the DNA TGCGCCAGCAGCCAGACTAGCGGCACCTCCTACGAGCAGTACTTC. This gives the protein CASSQTSGTSYEQYF.

The V and J genes are TRBV3-1 (or the pseudogene TRBV3-2) and TRBJ2-3; TRBD2 matches at 8 bases. The V segment lost 4 bases and the J segment 5 bases; nucleotides outside the gene matches: 11. CDR3 length: 16 amino acids. Germline-derived CDR1 and CDR2 are LGHDT and YNNKEL (reference sequence). The CDR3 DNA follows: TGTGCCAGCAGCCTTTACTTAGCGGGAAGGTTAGATACGCAGTATTTT. It yields the protein CASSLYLAGRLDTQYF.

The V and J genes are TRBV5-3 and TRBJ1-5, with 10 bases matching TRBD1. TRBV5-3 is known as an ORF, though its function is uncertain. The V and J ends lost 4 bases and 6 bases, in that order; junction bases with no gene match: 10. The CDR3 is 16 residues long. The CDR3 reads CARSPGTGEEGQPQHF. The CDR3, as DNA: TGTGCCAGAAGCCCGGGGACAGGGGAAGAGGGTCAGCCCCAGCATTTT.

This clone appeared a few times. V and J are TRBV6-2 or TRBV6-3 and TRBJ1-4; the D gene is possibly TRBD1 (6 bases). Germline V lookup: CDR1 MNHEY, CDR2 SVGEGT. This CDR3 comprises 15 residues. The V and J ends lost 5 bases and 5 bases respectively, with 15 bases between them. Here the CDR3 reads CASSGRTARNEKLFF. In nucleotides, the CDR3 is TGTGCCAGCAGTGGTCGGACAGCTAGGAATGAAAAACTGTTTTTT.